The rows below give T cell receptor beta chains drawn from one sample of a study of shared clonotypes between healthy human individuals. Clones were sequenced by immunoSEQ multiplex PCR, and TCRdb holds only the in-frame ones, with some missing. The table lists approximately 400,000 clones, around 96% of them singletons. The material sequenced was memory CD8+ T cells sorted from blood. Receptor source: a man aged 25-45 years in good health. Each CDR3 is given with its conserved first and last residue. D genes are given only for firm matches. The listing skips clone size in some rows; elsewhere it reads once, few, many or a size class.

d_gene: -; v_gene: TRBV25-1; abundance: -; j_gene: TRBJ2-1; CDR3nt: TGTGCCAGCAGTGGCCTCAGTGAGCAGTTCTTC; CDR3aa: CASSGLSEQFF
d_gene: -; v_gene: TRBV30; abundance: -; j_gene: TRBJ2-7; CDR3nt: TGTGCCTGGAGTGTCATGTGGTACGAGCAGTACTTC; CDR3aa: CAWSVMWYEQYF
d_gene: -; v_gene: TRBV6-5; abundance: -; j_gene: TRBJ2-7; CDR3nt: TGTGCCAGCAGTCCTGAGGTGAGGACTGCCTACGAGCAGTACTTC; CDR3aa: CASSPEVRTAYEQYF
d_gene: TRBD2; v_gene: TRBV6-6; abundance: -; j_gene: TRBJ2-3; CDR3nt: TGTGCCAGCAGTTATAGTAGCGGGCCCACAGATACGCAGTATTTT; CDR3aa: CASSYSSGPTDTQYF
d_gene: -; v_gene: TRBV6-5; abundance: -; j_gene: TRBJ2-3; CDR3nt: TGTGCCAGCAGTTACTCGGGCGGGTTGGGGACAGATACGCAGTATTTT; CDR3aa: CASSYSGGLGTDTQYF
d_gene: -; v_gene: TRBV2; abundance: -; j_gene: TRBJ2-7; CDR3nt: TGTGCCAGCAGAAACTCCTACGAGCAGTACTTC; CDR3aa: CASRNSYEQYF
d_gene: -; v_gene: TRBV28; abundance: once; j_gene: TRBJ2-4; CDR3nt: TGTGCCAGCAGTATGCCGGGACTCAACATTCAGTACTTC; CDR3aa: CASSMPGLNIQYF
d_gene: TRBD2; v_gene: TRBV2; abundance: -; j_gene: TRBJ2-5; CDR3nt: TGTGCCAGCAGTGAAGCGCTTCTAGGCGGGAGGCGAGAGACCCAGTACTTC; CDR3aa: CASSEALLGGRRETQYF
d_gene: -; v_gene: TRBV13; abundance: -; j_gene: TRBJ2-1; CDR3nt: TGTGCCAGCACCGTAGCGGCAGTCTACAATGAGCAGTTCTTC; CDR3aa: CASTVAAVYNEQFF
d_gene: TRBD1; v_gene: TRBV6-6; abundance: -; j_gene: TRBJ1-2; CDR3nt: TGTGCCAGCATCGACAGGGAGGACTACTATGGCTACACCTTC; CDR3aa: CASIDREDYYGYTF
d_gene: -; v_gene: TRBV6-4; abundance: -; j_gene: TRBJ2-3; CDR3nt: TGTGCCAGCACCCGGGGTAGATGTAGGGCAGATACGCAGTATTTT; CDR3aa: CASTRGRCRADTQYF
d_gene: TRBD2; v_gene: TRBV11-2; abundance: -; j_gene: TRBJ2-2; CDR3nt: TGTGCCAGCAGAGCGGGGCAGAACACCGGGGAGCTGTTTTTT; CDR3aa: CASRAGQNTGELFF
d_gene: TRBD1; v_gene: TRBV5-4; abundance: few; j_gene: TRBJ2-3; CDR3nt: TGTGCCAGCAGCCCGGTTGGTTGGACAGGGTGGGAGACAGATACGCAGTATTTT; CDR3aa: CASSPVGWTGWETDTQYF
d_gene: -; v_gene: TRBV5-1; abundance: -; j_gene: TRBJ2-1; CDR3nt: TGCGCCAGCAGCTTGGGACCTAGTATCAATGAGCAGTTCTTC; CDR3aa: CASSLGPSINEQFF
d_gene: -; v_gene: TRBV5-1; abundance: -; j_gene: TRBJ1-4; CDR3nt: TGCGCCAGCAGCTTAGGGGGAACTAATGAAAAACTGTTTTTT; CDR3aa: CASSLGGTNEKLFF
d_gene: -; v_gene: TRBV19; abundance: -; j_gene: TRBJ1-2; CDR3nt: TGTGCCAGTAGTATAGGGTCAGGCTACACCTTC; CDR3aa: CASSIGSGYTF
d_gene: TRBD2; v_gene: TRBV27; abundance: -; j_gene: TRBJ2-2; CDR3nt: TGTGCCAGCAGTTTGGCTAGCGGTCTTGGGACCGGGGAGCTGTTTTTT; CDR3aa: CASSLASGLGTGELFF
d_gene: TRBD2; v_gene: TRBV11-2; abundance: -; j_gene: TRBJ2-7; CDR3nt: TGTGCCAGCAGCCGGACTAGCGGGAGTTACGAGCAGTACTTC; CDR3aa: CASSRTSGSYEQYF
d_gene: -; v_gene: TRBV21-1; abundance: -; j_gene: TRBJ2-2; CDR3nt: TGTGCCAGCAGCCAGGCGAGGGCCACGGGCACCGGGGAGCTGTTTTTT; CDR3aa: CASSQARATGTGELFF
d_gene: -; v_gene: TRBV9; abundance: -; j_gene: TRBJ2-3; CDR3nt: TGTGCCAGCAGCGCCCTTCGGGATACGCAGTATTTT; CDR3aa: CASSALRDTQYF
d_gene: TRBD2; v_gene: TRBV28; abundance: -; j_gene: TRBJ2-7; CDR3nt: TGTGCCAGCAGTTTACTCTTAACTAGCGGGAGTGAGCAGTACTTC; CDR3aa: CASSLLLTSGSEQYF
d_gene: -; v_gene: TRBV2; abundance: -; j_gene: TRBJ2-3; CDR3nt: TGTGCCAGCAGTGAATATCCCTCTGGGCAGGGGGAGGAACACACAGATACGCAGTATTTT; CDR3aa: CASSEYPSGQGEEHTDTQYF
d_gene: TRBD2; v_gene: TRBV28; abundance: -; j_gene: TRBJ2-2; CDR3nt: TGTGCCAGCAGTTCCCCAGCGGGAGGGCCGTACGGGGAGCTGTTTTTT; CDR3aa: CASSSPAGGPYGELFF
d_gene: -; v_gene: TRBV29-1; abundance: -; j_gene: TRBJ1-3; CDR3nt: TGCAGCGTTGGTTACTCTGGAAACACCATATATTTT; CDR3aa: CSVGYSGNTIYF
d_gene: -; v_gene: TRBV2; abundance: -; j_gene: TRBJ2-2; CDR3nt: TGTGCCAGCAGGTCCTCCGGGGAGCTGTTTTTT; CDR3aa: CASRSSGELFF
d_gene: TRBD1; v_gene: TRBV28; abundance: -; j_gene: TRBJ2-7; CDR3nt: TGTGCCAGCAGAAGACAGGGGGAGACGTACGAGCAGTACTTC; CDR3aa: CASRRQGETYEQYF
d_gene: -; v_gene: TRBV9; abundance: -; j_gene: TRBJ1-1; CDR3nt: TGTGCCAGCAGCGTAGTGGGACGGAACACTGAAGCTTTCTTT; CDR3aa: CASSVVGRNTEAFF
d_gene: TRBD2; v_gene: TRBV19; abundance: -; j_gene: TRBJ2-2; CDR3nt: TGTGCCAGTCGGACTAGCGGTTCGAACACCGGGGAGCTGTTTTTT; CDR3aa: CASRTSGSNTGELFF
d_gene: TRBD2; v_gene: TRBV28; abundance: -; j_gene: TRBJ2-1; CDR3nt: TGTGCCAGCAGTTTATTCCGGACTAGCGGGAGGGCCAGCTCCTACAATGAGCAGTTCTTC; CDR3aa: CASSLFRTSGRASSYNEQFF
d_gene: -; v_gene: TRBV4-1; abundance: -; j_gene: TRBJ2-3; CDR3nt: TGCGCCAGCAGCCACCACAACAGGGGCACAGATACGCAGTATTTT; CDR3aa: CASSHHNRGTDTQYF
d_gene: -; v_gene: TRBV2; abundance: once; j_gene: TRBJ2-5; CDR3nt: TGTGCCAGCAGTACCCTGGAGACCCAGTACTTC; CDR3aa: CASSTLETQYF
d_gene: TRBD2; v_gene: TRBV7-2; abundance: -; j_gene: TRBJ2-3; CDR3nt: TGTGCCAGCAGCTCCCGGACTAGCGGGATGAACCACACAGATACGCAGTATTTT; CDR3aa: CASSSRTSGMNHTDTQYF
d_gene: TRBD1; v_gene: TRBV11-1; abundance: once; j_gene: TRBJ1-2; CDR3nt: TGTGCCAGCAGCACCGATCGACAGGGGTCAAACTATGGCTACACCTTC; CDR3aa: CASSTDRQGSNYGYTF
d_gene: TRBD1; v_gene: TRBV6-6; abundance: -; j_gene: TRBJ1-5; CDR3nt: TGTGCCAGCAGTTACGACAGGGGTAGCAATCAGCCCCAGCATTTT; CDR3aa: CASSYDRGSNQPQHF
d_gene: TRBD2; v_gene: TRBV28; abundance: -; j_gene: TRBJ2-3; CDR3nt: TGTGCCAGCAGTTTAGGGGCGGGAGGGCCAGATACGCAGTATTTT; CDR3aa: CASSLGAGGPDTQYF
d_gene: TRBD2; v_gene: TRBV30; abundance: -; j_gene: TRBJ2-2; CDR3nt: TGTGCCTGGTCCGGGACTAGCGTTCCCCCCGGGGAGCTGTTTTTT; CDR3aa: CAWSGTSVPPGELFF
d_gene: -; v_gene: TRBV28; abundance: -; j_gene: TRBJ1-5; CDR3nt: TGTGCCAGCAGTCCTGATTATAGCAATCAGCCCCAGCATTTT; CDR3aa: CASSPDYSNQPQHF
d_gene: -; v_gene: TRBV27; abundance: -; j_gene: TRBJ1-2; CDR3nt: TGTGCCAGCGGGGGGACGCCGTACTATGGCTACACCTTC; CDR3aa: CASGGTPYYGYTF
d_gene: -; v_gene: TRBV4-2; abundance: -; j_gene: TRBJ1-5; CDR3nt: TGTGCCAGCAGCCGAGAGGGGCCCGATCAGCCCCAGCATTTT; CDR3aa: CASSREGPDQPQHF
d_gene: TRBD2; v_gene: TRBV25-1; abundance: -; j_gene: TRBJ2-3; CDR3nt: TGTGCCAGCAGCTCGCAAGGGAGGGTCACAGATACGCAGTATTTT; CDR3aa: CASSSQGRVTDTQYF
d_gene: -; v_gene: TRBV2; abundance: -; j_gene: TRBJ2-1; CDR3nt: TGTGCCAGCAGAACTAGCTACTCGAGCTCCTACAATGAGCAGTTCTTC; CDR3aa: CASRTSYSSSYNEQFF
d_gene: TRBD2; v_gene: TRBV5-8; abundance: -; j_gene: TRBJ2-3; CDR3nt: TGTGCCAGCAGCTTTAGGCTAGCGGGAGGCACAGATACGCAGTATTTT; CDR3aa: CASSFRLAGGTDTQYF
d_gene: TRBD1; v_gene: TRBV6-1; abundance: few; j_gene: TRBJ1-2; CDR3nt: TGTGCCAGCAGTGCGGCCGGGACAGGGGTCCACTATGGCTACACCTTC; CDR3aa: CASSAAGTGVHYGYTF
d_gene: TRBD1; v_gene: TRBV5-1; abundance: -; j_gene: TRBJ1-5; CDR3nt: TGCGCCAGCAGCTTGGGGACAGGGAGCAATCAGCCCCAGCATTTT; CDR3aa: CASSLGTGSNQPQHF
d_gene: -; v_gene: TRBV6-5; abundance: -; j_gene: TRBJ2-3; CDR3nt: TGTGCCAGCAGCCACACAGATACGCAGTATTTT; CDR3aa: CASSHTDTQYF
d_gene: -; v_gene: TRBV28; abundance: -; j_gene: TRBJ1-5; CDR3nt: TGTGCCAGCAGTTTAGGCTTCAATCAGCCCCAGCATTTT; CDR3aa: CASSLGFNQPQHF
d_gene: -; v_gene: TRBV19; abundance: -; j_gene: TRBJ1-1; CDR3nt: TGTGCCAGTAGTATAAAAACGGGGGTTCGCACTGAAGCTTTCTTT; CDR3aa: CASSIKTGVRTEAFF
d_gene: -; v_gene: TRBV19; abundance: -; j_gene: TRBJ1-5; CDR3nt: TGTGCCAGTTCGAGGAGGTTCAATCAGCCCCAGCATTTT; CDR3aa: CASSRRFNQPQHF
d_gene: -; v_gene: TRBV19; abundance: -; j_gene: TRBJ1-1; CDR3nt: TGTGCCAGTAGTATAGATCCGGGACACTATAACACTGAAGCTTTCTTT; CDR3aa: CASSIDPGHYNTEAFF
d_gene: -; v_gene: TRBV5-4; abundance: -; j_gene: TRBJ1-1; CDR3nt: TGTGCCAGCAGGATCACAGGGAACACTGAAGCTTTCTTT; CDR3aa: CASRITGNTEAFF
d_gene: TRBD1; v_gene: TRBV5-1; abundance: -; j_gene: TRBJ1-5; CDR3nt: TGCGCCAGCAGCCGCACAGGGGGTCGAGGTATTAGCAATCAGCCCCAGCATTTT; CDR3aa: CASSRTGGRGISNQPQHF
d_gene: -; v_gene: TRBV10-3; abundance: once; j_gene: TRBJ1-4; CDR3nt: TGTGCCACCAGACAACAGGCAACTAATGAAAAACTGTTTTTT; CDR3aa: CATRQQATNEKLFF
d_gene: TRBD2; v_gene: TRBV5-1; abundance: -; j_gene: TRBJ2-3; CDR3nt: TGCGCCAGCAGCCGAGGACTAGCTGCAGATACGCAGTATTTT; CDR3aa: CASSRGLAADTQYF
d_gene: -; v_gene: TRBV9; abundance: -; j_gene: TRBJ1-3; CDR3nt: TGTGCCAGCAGCGTAGCGGGCCTACTCTCTGGAAACACCATATATTTT; CDR3aa: CASSVAGLLSGNTIYF
d_gene: -; v_gene: TRBV19; abundance: -; j_gene: TRBJ1-4; CDR3nt: TGTGCCAGTAGTATAGATCCCGGGGTCGGGGAAAAACTGTTTTTT; CDR3aa: CASSIDPGVGEKLFF
d_gene: TRBD1; v_gene: TRBV28; abundance: -; j_gene: TRBJ1-4; CDR3nt: TGTGCCAGCAGTTCACCGGGACAGGGTAATGAAAAACTGTTTTTT; CDR3aa: CASSSPGQGNEKLFF